This T cell receptor beta chain was captured by sequencing in a study of blood T cell repertoires in COVID-19 (dated by TCRdb to 2020 to 2021). For the study in its entirety: The collaborator samples originated in the United States, Italy and Spain and spanned the acute and convalescent phases of COVID-19. Samples came from the ongoing ImmuneRACE study (first 160 participants) plus 1,254 subjects from 6 global collaborators. Deeply sampled blood TCRbeta repertoires from subjects exposed to, actively infected with, or recovered from COVID-19 were included in the dataset. The repertoires were released in a freely available public database intended as a resource for research on the immune response to SARS-CoV-2. Where available, HLA class I and class II types were obtained from metadata supplied by the sample provider rather than from assay-based typing. The prospective study material was composed of cDNA or gDNA derived from T cells, B-cell-depleted T cells, or PBMCs. The sample metadata nearly always contained a de-identified subject ID, COVID-19 status, age in years and sex.

Each collaborating institution followed its own protocols to collect whole blood in K2EDTA tubes. Collaborator samples were shipped for TCRbeta analysis as frozen whole blood, isolated PBMCs, or DNA extracted from either sample type. Worth noting for this clone: The specificity of this receptor is unknown. Nothing much larger sits one base from this clone, and base qualities are not available.

The CDR3 sequence holds 16 residues, the cysteine and phenylalanine included. Only the CDR3 DNA stays, 48 bases, in frame from base 1. The germline V gene supplies CDR1 SGHVS and CDR2 FNYEAQ. Trimming costs V 1 base and J 0 bases, and their ends lie 13 bases apart. Study-wide findings and limitations: The quantity of clinical and demographic metadata differed by source and by participant and was supplied without curation.

TCRbeta CDR3 regions were amplified from genomic DNA by means of the immunoSEQ Assay, a bias-controlled multiplex PCR. As for the original processing: The number of nucleated cells in each sample was estimated by amplification of reference gene primers within the assay. To quantify the absolute abundance of each unique TCRbeta CDR3 rearrangement, sequence reads were collapsed and filtered. For each sample, productive Simpson clonality was calculated by taking the square root of Simpson's diversity index across productive rearrangements. Not all clones reach the TCRdb copy of this immuneACCESS table, which keeps in-frame sequences only. Checked studies attribute under half of the gap to unresolved V genes and leave the rest unexplained. Clone size and V and J calls were adopted from that table, with D and trimming inferred from the DNA. The sample table records approximately 150,000 clones; more than 85% of these occur just once. Clones ranked in the top ten supply less than 20% of the sample.

The specimen was peripheral blood. The receptor was isolated from a man aged 50 or older with active or convalescent COVID-19. The receptor chain draws on TRBV7-6 and TRBJ2-7, and perhaps TRBD2 as D gene, on 6 matching bases. Here the CDR3 is given as CASSLVGQDYSYEQYF. The sequence in DNA is TGTGCCAGCAGCTTAGTAGGCCAGGACTACTCCTACGAGCAGTACTTC. Reference TRBV7-6 and TRBJ2-7 genes cover what lies past the CDR3, so the full variable domain is GAGVSQSPRYKVTKRGQDVALRCDPISGHVSLYWYRQALGQGPEFLTYFNYEAQQDKSGLPNDRFSAERPEGSISTLTIQRTEQRDSAMYRCASSLVGQDYSYEQYFGPGTRLTVT.